This TCR beta chain was sequenced during a study of blood T cell repertoires in COVID-19. At the level of the study: Sources were T cells, B-cell-depleted T cells, or PBMCs; the material itself was cDNA or gDNA.

In the authors' methods: Reference gene primer amplification gave nucleated cell count estimates. The method was immunoSEQ multiplex PCR; TCRdb's version includes in-frame clones alone and lacks a portion of them. V and J calls and clone size are those listed in that table; D and trimming were worked out from the DNA. The sample lists about 180,000 clones; around four fifths were seen once. Germline V gene sequence: CDR1 LGHDT, CDR2 YNNKEL (reference sequence). CDR3 length equals 17 residues. V was clipped by 7 bases and J by 0 bases, with 16 bases between them. This chain links TRBV3-1 (or the pseudogene TRBV3-2) with TRBJ1-6, with a weak D call TRBD1 (5 bases). This clonotype was obtained from a woman in her seventies with COVID-19, enrolled during active disease. Material: peripheral blood. CDR3 sequence: CASNSLEGSSYNSPLHF. CDR3 DNA sequence: TGTGCCAGCAACAGTTTGGAGGGGAGCTCCTATAATTCACCCCTCCACTTT.